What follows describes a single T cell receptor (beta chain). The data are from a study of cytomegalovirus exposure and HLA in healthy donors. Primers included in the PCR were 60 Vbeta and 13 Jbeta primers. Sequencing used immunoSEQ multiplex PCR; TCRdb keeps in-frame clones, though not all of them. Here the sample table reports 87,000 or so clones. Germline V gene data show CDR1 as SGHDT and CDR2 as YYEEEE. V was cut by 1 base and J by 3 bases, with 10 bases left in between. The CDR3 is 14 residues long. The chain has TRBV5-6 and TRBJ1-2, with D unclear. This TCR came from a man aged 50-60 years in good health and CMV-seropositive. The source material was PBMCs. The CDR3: CASSLIQADYGYTF. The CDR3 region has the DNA TGTGCCAGCAGCTTGATTCAGGCCGACTATGGCTACACCTTC.